This T cell receptor beta chain comes out of a study of naive CD8 T cells in extremely preterm neonates. As for the study in general: Adult ages are 25-50 years in the abstract, 20-50 in methods.

About this clone: No antigen is known for it.

Trimming left V 7 bases short and J 4 bases short, with 16 bases between. Germline values: CDR1 MNHEY, CDR2 SMNVEV (reference sequence). CDR3 size: 14 residues. Each sample had roughly 20,000–100,000 sorted naive CD8+ T cells. Using immunoSEQ multiplex PCR, the repertoire was profiled, and TCRdb retains in-frame clones only, with some absent. Among approximately 6,000 clones, just under 98% were seen once, and the ten largest hold 1% to 1.5%. Study outcomes and limitations: iChao1 richness was lowest in preterm neonates, significantly versus all ages. Preterm infants showed shorter CDR3s, fewer N additions and less trimming than older groups.

The V gene is TRBV27, the J gene TRBJ1-2; tentative D call: TRBD1 (6 bases). The TCR comes from a human donor in good health. Sequenced input: naive CD8+ T cells from blood. CDR3 region: CASKGQGIIYGYTF. The CDR3 coding sequence is TGTGCCAGCAAAGGCCAGGGGATCATCTATGGCTACACCTTC.